This TCR beta chain was sequenced in a study of tumor-infiltrating lymphocytes in oesophageal squamous cell carcinoma. One entry per CDR3 protein, called by TCRdb with MiXCR from the PCR reads. The sample includes 9,900 or so distinct CDR3 sequences, around 63% seen only once; the top ten take around a third. This clonotype showed up just a few times. The receptor comes from a male donor with esophageal squamous cell carcinoma. Material: esophageal tumor tissue.

The CDR3 sequence: CASSLALMGLSSYEQYF. CDR3 DNA: TGTGCCAGCAGCTTAGCGCTTATGGGCCTGAGCTCCTACGAGCAGTACTTC. The J gene is TRBJ2-7, the V gene TRBV7-2, with D uncertain. This CDR3 comprises 17 residues. V was cut by 0 bases and J by 0 bases, with 15 bases left in between. CDR1 is SGHTA and CDR2 is FQGNSA in the germline V gene.